The T cell receptor beta chain under discussion was sequenced for a study of Graves' ophthalmopathy and Graves' hyperthyroidism listed by TCRdb under 2018. A note on the overall study: Peripheral blood was collected at initial diagnosis, prior to any treatment. The study used TCR beta repertoire signatures to distinguish Graves' ophthalmopathy from Graves' hyperthyroidism and to predict progression to ophthalmopathy. In total, 135 blood samples were TCR-sequenced: roughly 45 ophthalmopathy, about 75 hyperthyroidism and 17 hyperthyroidism-to-ophthalmopathy patients. To explore V-J signatures that distinguish ophthalmopathy from hyperthyroidism, a discovery set of around 100 patients was enrolled, made up of approximately 45 with ophthalmopathy and 57 with stable hyperthyroidism. An independent validation cohort was composed of 18 to 20 hyperthyroidism patients and 17 patients who later progressed from hyperthyroidism to ophthalmopathy. In roughly 6 hyperthyroidism patients, the T-cell repertoire of thyroid tissue was compared with the T-cell repertoire of blood. After sampling, hyperthyroidism patients received methimazole starting at 30 mg daily, and ophthalmopathy patients received high-dose intravenous methylprednisolone. For training and testing, the 95 to 100 patients in the discovery cohort were randomly divided in a 7:3 ratio. The study at large found these results: Sample size was not predetermined statistically, and investigators were not blinded to group allocation. In cross-validation, the 13-signature model distinguished ophthalmopathy from stable hyperthyroidism with 87.88% sensitivity and around 81% specificity, while in the test set the corresponding values were roughly 80% and 75%. Among expanded thyroid clonotypes with frequency above 0.001, most also showed up in blood, which suggests that blood repertoires may reflect the thyroid immune response. In validation, the model predicted ophthalmopathy progression with about 71% sensitivity and 72.22% specificity; more than ten predicted patients were CT-confirmed with GO in a median of approximately six months.

Inclusive of the bounding cysteine and phenylalanine, the CDR3 is 15 residues long. Of all the DNA, just the CDR3 is kept, 45 bases in frame from base 1. The V end loses 4 bases and the J end loses 4 bases, and a stretch of 18 bases separates them. Via the germline V gene, CDR1 is SGDLS and CDR2 YYNGEE. Ophthalmopathy patients were characterized by moderately to severely active disease, a Clinical Activity Score of at least 3, a NOSPECS grade of at least 4, and a disease duration under 3 months. Patients were excluded if they had other autoimmune diseases, uncontrolled infections, pregnancy or lactation. Diagnosis relied on clinical symptoms, serum thyroxine, TRAb, thyroid ultrasound and orbital computed tomography. PBMCs were isolated from more than 9 ml of fresh peripheral blood by Ficoll-Paque density gradient centrifugation. Trizol reagent was used to extract the total RNA, and its quality was then checked on an Agilent 2100 Bioanalyzer.

For repertoire sequencing, TCR beta CDR3 regions were amplified from RNA transcripts. The first round of RT-PCR was done with HTBI primers and the Qiagen OneStep RT-PCR kit, and was followed by a second round of multiplex PCR, then size selection and purification. The libraries underwent paired-end sequencing with 100 bp reads on an Illumina HiSeq2000. Per the authors' processing: SOAPnuke was used to process the reads, removing any read that contained adapters or uncalled bases, had a mean Phred below 15, or lacked an exact match to the constant primer or identifier. High-quality paired reads were merged with COPE v1.2.5. Each unique nucleotide sequence was defined as a clonotype, and clonotypes were aligned to IMGT TRB V, D and J references with MiTCR v1.1. The analysis was limited to V-J combinations with a frequency above 0.0001, which together covered approximately 99% of repertoires. A TCR clonal expansion and chaos score per V-J combination was defined as the ratio of F50 clonal expansion to chaos observed in the TCRdist matrix. Welch's t-statistics and random forest were used to reduce the features to 13 V-J combinations, which were then used as input to a naive Bayes classifier. The Morisita-Horn index was used to measure how similar the thyroid and blood repertoires were. Clones were called with MiXCR by TCRdb after fastp trimmed the public reads at Q25, and only in-frame beta chains were retained. CDR3 protein sequences are deduplicated, and each keeps its most common genes and DNA. None of the V and J calls come from the authors' own analysis; TCRdb made them. The sample has roughly 500,000 distinct CDR3 sequences on record, approximately 15% of them singletons. In total, the top ten clones hold roughly 9.8% of the sample.

About this clonotype itself: This receptor's antigen is unknown. Base qualities are missing; no much larger clone stands one base away.

The specimen was blood. The receptor chain draws on TRBV9 and TRBJ2-7; the D call is tentative, TRBD1 or TRBD2, as each matches 5 bases. The sequence came from a woman aged 25 to 39 with Graves' ophthalmopathy. Donor details come from another sample of the same person, matched by shared clones. The nucleotide sequence reads TGTGCCAGCAGCCCGGGACCGGAGACATATTACGAGCAGTACTTC. Translated, this is CASSPGPETYYEQYF.